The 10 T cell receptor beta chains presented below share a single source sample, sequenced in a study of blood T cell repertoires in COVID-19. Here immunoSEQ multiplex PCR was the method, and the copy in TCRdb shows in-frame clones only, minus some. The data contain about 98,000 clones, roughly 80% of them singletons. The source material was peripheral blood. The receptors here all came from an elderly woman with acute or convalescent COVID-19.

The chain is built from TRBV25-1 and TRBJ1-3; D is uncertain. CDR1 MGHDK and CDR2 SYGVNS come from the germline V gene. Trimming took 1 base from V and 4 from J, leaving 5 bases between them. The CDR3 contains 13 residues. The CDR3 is CASSESGGNTIYF. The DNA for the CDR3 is TGTGCCAGCAGTGAATCGGGGGGAAACACCATATATTTT. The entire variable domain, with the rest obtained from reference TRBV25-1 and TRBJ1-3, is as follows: EADIYQTPRYLVIGTGKKITLECSQTMGHDKMYWYQQDPGMELHLIHYSYGVNSTEKGDLSSESTVSRIRTEHFPLTLESARPSHTSQYLCASSESGGNTIYFGEGSWLTVV.

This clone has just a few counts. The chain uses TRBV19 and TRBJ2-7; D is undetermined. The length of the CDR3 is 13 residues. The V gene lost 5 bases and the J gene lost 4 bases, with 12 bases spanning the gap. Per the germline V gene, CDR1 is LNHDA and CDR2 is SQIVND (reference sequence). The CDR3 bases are TGTGCCAGTAGTCCAAGACATTCGTACGAGCAGTACTTC. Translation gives CASSPRHSYEQYF. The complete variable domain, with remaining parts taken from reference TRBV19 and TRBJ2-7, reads DGGITQSPKYLFRKEGQNVTLSCEQNLNHDAMYWYRQDPGQGLRLIYYSQIVNDFQKGDIAEGYSVSREKKESFPLTVTSAQKNPTAFYLCASSPRHSYEQYFGPGTRLTVT.

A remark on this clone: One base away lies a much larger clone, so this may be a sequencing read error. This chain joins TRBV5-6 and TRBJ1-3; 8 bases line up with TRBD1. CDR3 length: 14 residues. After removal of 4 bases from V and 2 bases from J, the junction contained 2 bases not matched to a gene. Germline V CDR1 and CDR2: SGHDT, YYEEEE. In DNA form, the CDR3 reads TGTGCCAGCAGCGCGGACAGGGCTGGAAACACCATATATTTT. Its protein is CASSADRAGNTIYF.

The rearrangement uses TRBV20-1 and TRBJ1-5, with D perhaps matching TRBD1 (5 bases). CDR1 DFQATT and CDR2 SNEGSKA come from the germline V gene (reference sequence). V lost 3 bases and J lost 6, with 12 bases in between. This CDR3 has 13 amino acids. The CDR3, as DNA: TGCAGTGCTAGTCAGGGAAGGGGTCAGCCCCAGCATTTT. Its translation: CSASQGRGQPQHF.

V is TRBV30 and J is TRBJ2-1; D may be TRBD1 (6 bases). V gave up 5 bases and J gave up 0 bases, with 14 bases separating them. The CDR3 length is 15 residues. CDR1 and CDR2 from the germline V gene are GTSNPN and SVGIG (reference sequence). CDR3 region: CAWDRGQSSYNEQFF. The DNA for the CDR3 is TGTGCCTGGGACCGAGGACAGAGCTCCTACAATGAGCAGTTCTTC.

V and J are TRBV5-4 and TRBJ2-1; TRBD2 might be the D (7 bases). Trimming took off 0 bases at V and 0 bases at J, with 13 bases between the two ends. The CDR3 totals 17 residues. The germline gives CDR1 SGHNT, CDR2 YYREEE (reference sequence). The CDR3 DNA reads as TGTGCCAGCAGCTTGGGGGCGGGGGCTCTCTCCTACAATGAGCAGTTCTTC. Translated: CASSLGAGALSYNEQFF. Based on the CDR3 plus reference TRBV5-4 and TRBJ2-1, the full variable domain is ETGVTQSPTHLIKTRGQQVTLRCSSQSGHNTVSWYQQALGQGPQFIFQYYREEENGRGNFPPRFSGLQFPNYSSELNVNALELDDSALYLCASSLGAGALSYNEQFFGPGTRLTVL.

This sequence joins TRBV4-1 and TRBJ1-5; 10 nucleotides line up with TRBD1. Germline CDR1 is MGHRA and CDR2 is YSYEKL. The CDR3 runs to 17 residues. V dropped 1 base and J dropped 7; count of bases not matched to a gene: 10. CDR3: CASSQGAPGQGNQPQHF. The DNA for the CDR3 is TGCGCCAGCAGCCAAGGAGCTCCGGGACAGGGGAACCAGCCCCAGCATTTT.

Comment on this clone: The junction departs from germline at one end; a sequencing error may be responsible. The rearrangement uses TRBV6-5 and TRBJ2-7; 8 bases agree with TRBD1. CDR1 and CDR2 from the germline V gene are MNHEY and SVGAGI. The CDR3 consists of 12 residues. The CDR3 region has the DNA TGTGCCAGCCGAACCACAGGGGGAAGTTCGAACTTC. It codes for CASRTTGGSSNF.

The CDR3 nucleotides read TGTGCCAGCAGCCGGATCCGGGGACAGGGGAACGAAAAACTGTTTTTT. This codes for CASSRIRGQGNEKLFF. The chain is built from TRBV3-1 (or the pseudogene TRBV3-2) and TRBJ1-4; 10 bases agree with TRBD1. Germline loops: CDR1 LGHDT, CDR2 YNNKEL (reference sequence). The CDR3 covers 16 residues. J was trimmed by 8 bases and V by 4 bases; bases with no gene match: 10.

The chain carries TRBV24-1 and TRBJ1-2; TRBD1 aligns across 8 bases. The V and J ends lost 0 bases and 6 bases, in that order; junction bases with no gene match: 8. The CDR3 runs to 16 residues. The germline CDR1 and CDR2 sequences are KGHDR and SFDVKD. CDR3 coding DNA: TGTGCCACCAGTGATTTGCATATGACAGGGGTAGATGGCTACACCTTC. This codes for CATSDLHMTGVDGYTF.